Detailed here is one TCR beta chain. Antigen: not known. Trimming pared 10 bases from V and 4 bases from J, leaving 17 bases between. The CDR3 has 13 residues. CDR1 ENHRY and CDR2 SYGVKD come from the germline V gene. Sequenced by immunoSEQ multiplex PCR; TCRdb stores in-frame clones only, minus some. The sample has over 20,000 clones; 86% are singletons. This sample was included in a study of T cells after posttransplantation cyclophosphamide. Cyclophosphamide on days +3 and +4 followed busulfan-fludarabine conditioning and a marrow graft. Study-wide findings and caveats: After PTCy, TRB diversity resembled that of CNI/methotrexate controls.

V and J are TRBV10-3 and TRBJ2-7; no definite D call. The source material was PBMCs, sampled after allogeneic stem cell transplant with posttransplant cyclophosphamide. This sequence was found in a female patient in her 30s who received an allogeneic stem cell transplant from an unrelated donor, was CMV-positive, and had no GVHD. Some T cells may trace back to the graft donor. Here the CDR3 reads CATSDLSRYEQYF. As DNA, the CDR3 is TGTGCCACCTCCGATTTGTCCCGGTACGAGCAGTACTTC.